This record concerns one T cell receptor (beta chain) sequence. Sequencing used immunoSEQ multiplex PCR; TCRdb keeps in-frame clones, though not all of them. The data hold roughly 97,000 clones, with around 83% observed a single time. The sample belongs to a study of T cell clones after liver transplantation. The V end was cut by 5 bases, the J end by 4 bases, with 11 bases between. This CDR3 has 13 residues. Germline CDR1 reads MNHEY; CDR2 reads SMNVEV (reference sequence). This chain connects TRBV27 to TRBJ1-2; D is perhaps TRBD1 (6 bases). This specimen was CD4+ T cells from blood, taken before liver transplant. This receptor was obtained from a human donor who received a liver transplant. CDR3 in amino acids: CASSQQGTYGYTF. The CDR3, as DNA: TGTGCCAGCAGTCAACAGGGAACCTATGGCTACACCTTC.